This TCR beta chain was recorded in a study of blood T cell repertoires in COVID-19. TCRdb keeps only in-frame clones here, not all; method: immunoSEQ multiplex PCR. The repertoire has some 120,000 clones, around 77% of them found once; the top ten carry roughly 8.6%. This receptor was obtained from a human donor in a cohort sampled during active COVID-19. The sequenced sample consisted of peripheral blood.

The CDR3: CASSSLALTEETQYF. The DNA for the CDR3 is TGTGCCAGCTCTTCCCTCGCCCTGACGGAGGAGACCCAGTACTTC. The gene calls are TRBV28 and TRBJ2-5, with D hard to call. The CDR3 totals 15 residues. The germline V gene encodes CDR1 MDHEN and CDR2 SYDVKM. The germline V and J ends were trimmed by 8 bases and 5 bases, with 21 bases remaining between them.